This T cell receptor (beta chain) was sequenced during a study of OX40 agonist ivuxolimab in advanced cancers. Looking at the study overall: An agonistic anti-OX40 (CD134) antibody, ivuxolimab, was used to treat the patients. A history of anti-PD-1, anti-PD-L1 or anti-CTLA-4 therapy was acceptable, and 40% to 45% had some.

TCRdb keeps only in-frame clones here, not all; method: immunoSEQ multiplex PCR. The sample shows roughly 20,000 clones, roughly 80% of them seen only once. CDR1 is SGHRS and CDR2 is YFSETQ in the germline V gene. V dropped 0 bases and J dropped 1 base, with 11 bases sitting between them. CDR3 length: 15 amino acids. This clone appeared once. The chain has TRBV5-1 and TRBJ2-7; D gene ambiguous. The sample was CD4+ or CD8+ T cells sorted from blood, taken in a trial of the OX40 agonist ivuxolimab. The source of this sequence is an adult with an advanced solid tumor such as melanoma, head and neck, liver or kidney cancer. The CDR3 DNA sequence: TGCGCCAGCAGCTTGGGGTCTAGTGCGTCCTACGAGCAGTACTTC. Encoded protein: CASSLGSSASYEQYF.